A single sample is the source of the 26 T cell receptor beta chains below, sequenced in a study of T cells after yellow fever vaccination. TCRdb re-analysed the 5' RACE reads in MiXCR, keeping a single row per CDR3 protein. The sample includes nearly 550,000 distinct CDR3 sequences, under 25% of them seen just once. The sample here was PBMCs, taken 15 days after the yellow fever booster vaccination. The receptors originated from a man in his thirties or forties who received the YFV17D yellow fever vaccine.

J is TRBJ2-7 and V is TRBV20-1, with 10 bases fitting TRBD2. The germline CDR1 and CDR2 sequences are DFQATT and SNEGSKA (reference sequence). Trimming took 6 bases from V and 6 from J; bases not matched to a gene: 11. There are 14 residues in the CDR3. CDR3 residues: CSAGGGLAGGEQYF. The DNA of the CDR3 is TGCAGTGCCGGAGGGGGATTAGCGGGAGGCGAGCAGTACTTC.

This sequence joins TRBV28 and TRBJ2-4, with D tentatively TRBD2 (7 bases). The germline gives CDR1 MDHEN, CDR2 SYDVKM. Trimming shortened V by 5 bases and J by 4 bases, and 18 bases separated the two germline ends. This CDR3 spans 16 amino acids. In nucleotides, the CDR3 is TGTGCCAGCAGTAGGACCCGCGGGGGCTGGAAAAACATTCAGTACTTC. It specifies CASSRTRGGWKNIQYF. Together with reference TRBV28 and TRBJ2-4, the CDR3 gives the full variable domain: DVKVTQSSRYLVKRTGEKVFLECVQDMDHENMFWYRQDPGLGLRLIYFSYDVKMKEKGDIPEGYSVSREKKERFSLILESASTNQTSMYLCASSRTRGGWKNIQYFGAGTRLSVL.

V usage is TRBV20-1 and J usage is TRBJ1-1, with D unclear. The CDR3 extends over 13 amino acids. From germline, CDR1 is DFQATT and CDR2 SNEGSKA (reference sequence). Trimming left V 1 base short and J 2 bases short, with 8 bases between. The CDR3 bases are TGCAGTGCTAGAGGTGCCATTAACACTGAAGCTTTCTTT. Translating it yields CSARGAINTEAFF.

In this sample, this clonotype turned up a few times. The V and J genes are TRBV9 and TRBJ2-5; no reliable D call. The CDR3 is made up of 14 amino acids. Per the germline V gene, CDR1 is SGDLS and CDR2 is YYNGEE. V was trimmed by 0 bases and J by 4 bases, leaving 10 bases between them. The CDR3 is CASSVAPVSETQYF. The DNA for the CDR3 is TGTGCCAGCAGCGTAGCTCCGGTTTCAGAGACCCAGTACTTC.

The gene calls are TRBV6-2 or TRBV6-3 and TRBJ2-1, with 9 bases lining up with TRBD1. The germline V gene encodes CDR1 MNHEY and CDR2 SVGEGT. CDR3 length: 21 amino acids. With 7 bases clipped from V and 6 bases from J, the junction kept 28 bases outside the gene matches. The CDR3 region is CASNGIGTGGHPRVSTNEQFF. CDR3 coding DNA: TGTGCCAGCAACGGCATAGGTACAGGGGGCCACCCGAGGGTATCTACCAATGAGCAGTTCTTC.

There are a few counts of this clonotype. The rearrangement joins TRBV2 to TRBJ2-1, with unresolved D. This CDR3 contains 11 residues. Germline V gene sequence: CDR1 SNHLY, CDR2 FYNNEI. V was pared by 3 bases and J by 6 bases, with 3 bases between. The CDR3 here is CASSDFNEQFF. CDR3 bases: TGTGCCAGCAGTGATTTCAATGAGCAGTTCTTC.

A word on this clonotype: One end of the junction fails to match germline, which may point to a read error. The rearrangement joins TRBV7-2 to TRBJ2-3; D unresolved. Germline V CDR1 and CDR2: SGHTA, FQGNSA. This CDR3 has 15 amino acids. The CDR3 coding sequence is TGTGCCAGCAGCTCGGGCTCCTTTAGCAGAGATACGCAGTATTTT. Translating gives CASSSGSFSRDTQYF.

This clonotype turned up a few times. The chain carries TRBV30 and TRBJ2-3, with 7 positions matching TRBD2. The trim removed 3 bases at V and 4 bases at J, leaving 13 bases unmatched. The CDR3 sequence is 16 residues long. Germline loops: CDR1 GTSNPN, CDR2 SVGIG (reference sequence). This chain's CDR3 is CAWRKGRELYPDTQYF. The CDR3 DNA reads TGTGCCTGGAGGAAGGGGCGGGAGTTGTACCCAGATACGCAGTATTTT.

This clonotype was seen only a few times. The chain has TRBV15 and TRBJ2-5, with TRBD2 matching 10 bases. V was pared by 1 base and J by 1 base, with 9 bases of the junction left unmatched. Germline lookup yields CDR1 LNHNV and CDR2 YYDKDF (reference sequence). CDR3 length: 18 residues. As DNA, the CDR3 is TGTGCCACCAGCAGAGCGCCAGGACTAGCGGTTTCCCAAGAGACCCAGTACTTC. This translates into CATSRAPGLAVSQETQYF.

The CDR3 loop is CASSHARDRGRSWAKNIQYF. For the CDR3, the DNA is TGTGCCAGCAGTCACGCTCGGGACAGGGGGCGAAGTTGGGCCAAAAACATTCAGTACTTC. The V and J genes are TRBV6-2 or TRBV6-3 and TRBJ2-4, with 12 bases aligning to TRBD1. The CDR3 spans 20 residues. Looked up from germline, CDR1 is MNHEY and CDR2 is SVGEGT. V was pared by 5 bases and J by 1 base, with 15 bases of the junction left unmatched.

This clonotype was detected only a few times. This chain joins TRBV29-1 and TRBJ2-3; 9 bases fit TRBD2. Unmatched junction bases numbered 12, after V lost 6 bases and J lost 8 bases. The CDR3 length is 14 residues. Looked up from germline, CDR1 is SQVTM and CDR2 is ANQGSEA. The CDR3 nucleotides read TGCAGCGTGGATGTAGCGGGAGAGACCGGTACGCAGTATTTT. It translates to CSVDVAGETGTQYF.

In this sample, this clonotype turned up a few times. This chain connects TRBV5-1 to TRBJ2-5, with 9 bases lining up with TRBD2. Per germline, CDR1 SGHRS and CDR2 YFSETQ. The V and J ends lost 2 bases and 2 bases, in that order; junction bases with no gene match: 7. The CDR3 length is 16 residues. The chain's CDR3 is CASSFNPGLAQETQYF. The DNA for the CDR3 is TGCGCCAGCAGCTTTAATCCGGGACTAGCTCAAGAGACCCAGTACTTC.

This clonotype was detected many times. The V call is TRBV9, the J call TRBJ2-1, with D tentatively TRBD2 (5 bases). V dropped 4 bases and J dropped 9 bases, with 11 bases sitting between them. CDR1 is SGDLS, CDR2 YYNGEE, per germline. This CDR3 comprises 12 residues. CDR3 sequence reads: CASSTAGSEQFF. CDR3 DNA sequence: TGTGCCAGCAGCACTGCGGGCAGTGAGCAGTTCTTC.

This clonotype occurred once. CDR3 sequence (DNA): TGCAGTGCGACCCTTCGGGCAGGAAACTATGGCTACACCTTC. Its protein product is CSATLRAGNYGYTF. The V call is TRBV20-1, the J call TRBJ1-2; the D is unclear. CDR3 size: 14 residues. Germline V gene data show CDR1 as DFQATT and CDR2 as SNEGSKA (reference sequence). Trimming took 6 bases from V and 2 from J, leaving 16 bases between them.

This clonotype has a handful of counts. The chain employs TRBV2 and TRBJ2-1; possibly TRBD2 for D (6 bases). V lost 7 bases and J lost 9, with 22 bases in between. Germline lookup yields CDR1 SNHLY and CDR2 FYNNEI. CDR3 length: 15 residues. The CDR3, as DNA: TGTGCCAGCAACCCGGAGGGCTTCAGGCAAAGTGAGCAGTTCTTC. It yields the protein CASNPEGFRQSEQFF.

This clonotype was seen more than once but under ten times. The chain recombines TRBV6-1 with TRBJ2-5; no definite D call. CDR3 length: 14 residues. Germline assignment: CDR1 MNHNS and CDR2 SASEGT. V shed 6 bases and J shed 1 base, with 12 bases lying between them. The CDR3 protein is CASRVPWGQETQYF. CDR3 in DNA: TGTGCCAGCAGAGTCCCCTGGGGCCAAGAGACCCAGTACTTC.

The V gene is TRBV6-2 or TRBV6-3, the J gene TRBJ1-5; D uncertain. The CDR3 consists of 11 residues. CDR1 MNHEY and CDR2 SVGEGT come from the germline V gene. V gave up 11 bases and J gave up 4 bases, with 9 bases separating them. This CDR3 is CAVGRNQPQHF. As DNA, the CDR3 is TGTGCCGTTGGGAGAAATCAGCCCCAGCATTTT.

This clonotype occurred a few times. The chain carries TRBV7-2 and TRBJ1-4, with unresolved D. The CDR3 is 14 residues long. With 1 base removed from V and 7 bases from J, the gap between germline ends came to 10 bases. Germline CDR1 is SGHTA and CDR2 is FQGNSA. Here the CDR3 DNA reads TGTGCCAGCAGCTTAGATACGGGCGGTGAAAAACTGTTTTTT. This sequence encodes CASSLDTGGEKLFF.

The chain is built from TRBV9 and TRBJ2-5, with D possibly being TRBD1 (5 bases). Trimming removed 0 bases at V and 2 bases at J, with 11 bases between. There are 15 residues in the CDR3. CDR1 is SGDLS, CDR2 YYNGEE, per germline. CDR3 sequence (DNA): TGTGCCAGCAGCGTAGGTGACAGCCGACAAGAGACCCAGTACTTC. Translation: CASSVGDSRQETQYF.

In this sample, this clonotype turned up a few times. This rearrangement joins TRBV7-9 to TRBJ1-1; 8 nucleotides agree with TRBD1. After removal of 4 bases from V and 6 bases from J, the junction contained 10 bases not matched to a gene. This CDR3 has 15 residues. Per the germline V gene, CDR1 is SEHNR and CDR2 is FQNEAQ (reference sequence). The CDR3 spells CASSSKDRVGAEAFF. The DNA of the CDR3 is TGTGCCAGCAGCTCGAAGGACAGGGTGGGGGCTGAAGCTTTCTTT.

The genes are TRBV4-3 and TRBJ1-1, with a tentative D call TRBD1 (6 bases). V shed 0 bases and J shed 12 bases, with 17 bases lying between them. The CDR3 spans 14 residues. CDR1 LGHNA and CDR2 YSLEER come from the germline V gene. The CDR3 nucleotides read TGCGCCAGCAGCCAAGATGTGGGCCGGGACATCTCTTTCTTT. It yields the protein CASSQDVGRDISFF.

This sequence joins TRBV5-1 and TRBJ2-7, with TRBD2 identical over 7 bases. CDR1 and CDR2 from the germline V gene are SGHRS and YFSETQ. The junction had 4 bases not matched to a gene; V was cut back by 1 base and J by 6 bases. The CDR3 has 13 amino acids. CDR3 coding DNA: TGCGCCAGCAGCTTGAATGGCGGGGGCGAGCAGTACTTC. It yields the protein CASSLNGGGEQYF.

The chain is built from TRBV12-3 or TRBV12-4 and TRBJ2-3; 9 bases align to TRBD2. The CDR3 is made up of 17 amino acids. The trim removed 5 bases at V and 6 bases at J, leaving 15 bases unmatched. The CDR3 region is CASSSTQREEDWDTQYF. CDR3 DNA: TGTGCCAGCAGTAGCACGCAGCGGGAGGAAGACTGGGATACGCAGTATTTT.

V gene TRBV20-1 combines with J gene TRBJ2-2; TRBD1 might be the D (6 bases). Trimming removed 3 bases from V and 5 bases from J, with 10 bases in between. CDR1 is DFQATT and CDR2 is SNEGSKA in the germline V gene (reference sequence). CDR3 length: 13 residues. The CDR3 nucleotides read TGCAGTGCTAGGAAACAGGGAACCGGGGAGCTGTTTTTT. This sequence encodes CSARKQGTGELFF.

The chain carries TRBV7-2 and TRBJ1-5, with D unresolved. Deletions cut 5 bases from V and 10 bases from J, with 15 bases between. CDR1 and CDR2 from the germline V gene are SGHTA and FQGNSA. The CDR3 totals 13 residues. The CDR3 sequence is CASSLDGVGPQHF. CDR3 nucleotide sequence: TGTGCCAGCAGCCTGGACGGAGTAGGTCCCCAGCATTTT.

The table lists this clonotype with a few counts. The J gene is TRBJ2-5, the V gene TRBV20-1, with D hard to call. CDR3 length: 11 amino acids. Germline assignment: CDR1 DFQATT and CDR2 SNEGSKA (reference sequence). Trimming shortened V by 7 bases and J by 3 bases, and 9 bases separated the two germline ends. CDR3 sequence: CSEKGEETQYF. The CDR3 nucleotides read TGCAGTGAGAAAGGAGAAGAGACCCAGTACTTC.